Listed below are T cell receptor beta chains from one sample, sequenced in a study of blood T cells in healthy people across ages. TCRdb reprocessed the 5' RACE reads via MiXCR and lists one record per CDR3 protein. The sample lists about 930,000 distinct CDR3 sequences; 25% to 35% were seen once. These data were also reused for a study on T cells of mothers and their children.

Sequenced: blood. The source of these receptors is a middle-aged woman in good health. The CDR3 runs from the conserved cysteine through the conserved F or W.

V	J	CDR3
TRBV28	TRBJ1-2	CASSPGRLGDDGYTF
TRBV5-1	TRBJ2-5	CASTRGGLKETQYF
TRBV15	TRBJ2-4	CATSRDRGAILAKNIQYF
TRBV4-3	TRBJ1-5	CASSQERSNQPQHF
TRBV28	TRBJ2-3	CASSKLGITDTQYF
TRBV5-1	TRBJ2-7	CASSLVLAKGSEQYF
TRBV5-1	TRBJ2-1	CASSLDPAGGLVEQFF
TRBV7-2	TRBJ1-5	CASSLSGVYSNQPQHF
TRBV7-8	TRBJ2-3	CASKGSPGQGGDTQYF
TRBV5-1	TRBJ2-1	CASTTGTGVHNEQFF
TRBV10-3	TRBJ2-7	CASGTSSDEQYF
TRBV5-1	TRBJ1-4	CASSLNPGQGTSELFF
TRBV7-3	TRBJ1-2	CATLSGLLQKYGYTF
TRBV27	TRBJ1-2	CASSFTFRGRSNYGYTF
TRBV4-1	TRBJ2-5	CASSQLPSDRLQETQYF
TRBV12-3/TRBV12-4	TRBJ1-2	CASTKLRGGDGYTF
TRBV28	TRBJ2-3	CASSPLPRPSDTQYF
TRBV3-1	TRBJ1-5	CASSRGTRQPQHF
TRBV7-8	TRBJ2-1	CASSSDRQSYNEQFF
TRBV20-1	TRBJ2-7	CSARAPVTGNEQYF
TRBV5-6	TRBJ2-3	CASSTDRGRRTDTQYF
TRBV29-1	TRBJ2-7	CSVENGPWYF
TRBV19	TRBJ1-2	CTSSIERGSGGYTF
TRBV25-1	TRBJ2-1	CASSGLGQGIDEQFF
TRBV28	TRBJ2-1	CASSFQGALLQGQFF
TRBV9	TRBJ1-2	CASSSSPQSGSTGYTF
TRBV29-1	TRBJ2-7	CSVGDLAYEQYF
TRBV6-5	TRBJ2-1	CASRQPGQGVSGQFF
TRBV12-3/TRBV12-4	TRBJ1-1	CASSLGPRLLNTKAFF
TRBV5-6	TRBJ2-1	CASSRGRRANEQFF
TRBV29-1	TRBJ2-3	CSVLRIDTQYF
TRBV27	TRBJ2-7	CASSQKGQGPYEQYF